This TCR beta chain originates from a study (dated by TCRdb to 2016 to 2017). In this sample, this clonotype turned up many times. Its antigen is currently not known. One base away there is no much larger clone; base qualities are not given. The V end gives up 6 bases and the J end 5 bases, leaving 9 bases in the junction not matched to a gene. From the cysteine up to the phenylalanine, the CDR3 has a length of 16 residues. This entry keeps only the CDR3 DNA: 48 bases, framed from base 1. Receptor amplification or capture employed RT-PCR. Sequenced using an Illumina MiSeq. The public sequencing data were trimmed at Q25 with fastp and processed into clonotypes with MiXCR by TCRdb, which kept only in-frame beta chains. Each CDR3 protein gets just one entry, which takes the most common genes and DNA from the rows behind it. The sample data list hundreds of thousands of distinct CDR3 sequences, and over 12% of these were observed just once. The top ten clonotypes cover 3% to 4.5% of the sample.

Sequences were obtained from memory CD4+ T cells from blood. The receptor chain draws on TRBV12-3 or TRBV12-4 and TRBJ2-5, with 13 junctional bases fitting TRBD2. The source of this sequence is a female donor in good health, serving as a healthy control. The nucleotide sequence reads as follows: TGTGCCAGCAGCAGTGGACTAGCGGGAGTGTCGGAGACCCAGTACTTC. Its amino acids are CASSSGLAGVSETQYF.